Below, 24 T cell receptor beta chains from the same sample are listed, as sequenced in a study of shared clonotypes between healthy human individuals. Using immunoSEQ multiplex PCR, the repertoire was profiled, and TCRdb retains in-frame clones only, with some absent. The sample has 2 million to 2.5 million clones; over 90% are singletons. Sequenced material: naive CD4+ T cells from PBMCs. Subset: CD45RA+ positively selected. Receptors originate from a man aged 18 to 35 in good health. Some clones in this sample may be carry-over from other donors' samples.

This clone was observed a handful of times. The rearrangement links TRBV28 to TRBJ1-1, with D perhaps matching TRBD1 (5 bases). CDR1 and CDR2 from the germline V gene are MDHEN and SYDVKM. The CDR3 runs to 12 residues. Trimming shortened V by 7 bases and J by 6 bases, and 12 bases separated the two germline ends. This chain's CDR3 is CASILRGAEAFF. CDR3 bases: TGTGCCAGCATCCTGAGAGGGGCTGAAGCTTTCTTT.

The chain recombines TRBV7-2 with TRBJ1-3, with D perhaps TRBD1 (5 bases). Trimming shortened V by 2 bases and J by 2 bases, and 10 bases separated the two germline ends. This CDR3 has 15 amino acids. Germline CDR1 is SGHTA and CDR2 is FQGNSA. CDR3 protein: CASSLSGETGNTIYF. DNA of the CDR3: TGTGCCAGCAGCTTATCGGGGGAAACTGGAAACACCATATATTTT.

V is TRBV5-6 and J is TRBJ1-1; TRBD1 might be the D (6 bases). Trimming took 2 bases from V and 2 from J, leaving 16 bases between them. The CDR3 spans 16 residues. From germline, CDR1 is SGHDT and CDR2 YYEEEE. CDR3: CASSFFARGDNTEAFF. The CDR3, as DNA: TGTGCCAGCAGCTTTTTCGCAAGGGGGGATAACACTGAAGCTTTCTTT.

The chain joins TRBV28 to TRBJ2-4, with 7 bases matching TRBD1. CDR3 size: 15 residues. J lost 4 bases, V lost 5 bases, and 8 bases had no gene match. Germline assignment: CDR1 MDHEN and CDR2 SYDVKM. CDR3 nucleotide sequence: TGTGCCAGCAGTCAACCCGGGACAGCTAAAAACATTCAGTACTTC. Protein: CASSQPGTAKNIQYF.

The V and J genes are TRBV6-5 and TRBJ2-3; 7 nucleotides line up with TRBD2. Germline V CDR1 and CDR2: MNHEY, SVGAGI. The CDR3 covers 13 residues. J was trimmed by 6 bases and V by 6 bases; bases with no gene match: 6. The CDR3 is CASRSGAIDTQYF. The CDR3 region has the DNA TGTGCCAGCAGGAGCGGGGCAATTGATACGCAGTATTTT.

This clone was recorded once. The chain links TRBV6-1 to TRBJ1-2, with D uncertain. V lost 6 bases and J lost 6, with 14 bases in between. The CDR3 runs to 13 residues. CDR1 and CDR2 from the germline V gene are MNHNS and SASEGT. CDR3 sequence: CASRFEQVNGYTF. The CDR3 bases are TGTGCCAGCAGGTTCGAGCAGGTTAATGGCTACACCTTC.

V and J are TRBV5-1 and TRBJ2-3; D may correspond to TRBD1 or TRBD2 (5 bases each). Germline-derived CDR1 and CDR2 are SGHRS and YFSETQ. The CDR3 has 16 amino acids. Trimming took 0 bases from V and 4 from J, leaving 15 bases between them. CDR3 DNA: TGCGCCAGCAGCTTGGTCGGGGCGACCGCCGCAGATACGCAGTATTTT. It encodes CASSLVGATAADTQYF.

J is TRBJ1-4 and V is TRBV19; D remains unclear. This CDR3 region has 15 residues. Trimming removed 3 bases from V and 8 bases from J, with 16 bases in between. Looked up from germline, CDR1 is LNHDA and CDR2 is SQIVND (reference sequence). The CDR3 is CASSIRASKGEKLFF. DNA for the CDR3: TGTGCCAGTAGTATCCGGGCTTCTAAAGGCGAAAAACTGTTTTTT.

J is TRBJ1-5 and V is TRBV12-5, with D perhaps matching TRBD1 (5 bases). The CDR3 sequence is 14 residues long. Germline CDR1 is LGHNT and CDR2 is FRNRAP. The ends were cut back, 8 bases at V and 0 bases at J, with 11 bases in the middle. The DNA of the CDR3 is TGTGCTAGTTCCGGGGGTTTTAGCAATCAGCCCCAGCATTTT. Its protein is CASSGGFSNQPQHF. Combining the CDR3 with reference TRBV12-5 and TRBJ1-5 gives the whole variable domain DARVTQTPRHKVTEMGQEVTMRCQPILGHNTVFWYRQTMMQGLELLAYFRNRAPLDDSGMPKDRFSAEMPDATLATLKIQPSEPRDSAVYFCASSGGFSNQPQHFGDGTRLSIL.

Note on this clone: One junction end disagrees with the germline gene, perhaps due to a read error. The chain is built from TRBV14 and TRBJ2-7, with D possibly TRBD1 on 6 matching bases. This CDR3 spans 12 amino acids. The germline gives CDR1 SGHDN, CDR2 FVKESK. DNA of the CDR3: TGTGCCAGCAGCCAAGTGACCAGGGGATCCGACTTC. Translated, it gives CASSQVTRGSDF.

On this clone itself: Other DNA sequences in the same sample also yield this CDR3. This chain connects TRBV28 to TRBJ2-5; D unclear. The V end was cut by 3 bases, the J end by 5 bases, with 10 bases between. Germline assignment: CDR1 MDHEN and CDR2 SYDVKM. This CDR3 has 13 amino acids. CDR3 bases: TGTGCCAGCAGTTTCGGCAGCTTGGAGACCCAGTACTTC. Residues: CASSFGSLETQYF.

The V and J genes are TRBV5-1 and TRBJ2-5; unclear D gene. From germline, CDR1 is SGHRS and CDR2 YFSETQ. V gave up 3 bases and J gave up 6 bases, with 15 bases separating them. The CDR3 covers 14 residues. DNA of the CDR3: TGCGCCAGCAGCTCGTTATCGGACCGCAAGACCCAGTACTTC. Protein sequence: CASSSLSDRKTQYF.

This rearrangement joins TRBV11-2 to TRBJ1-2; 9 bases agree with TRBD1. V gave up 6 bases and J gave up 7 bases; unmatched junction bases: 9. Looked up from germline, CDR1 is SGHAT and CDR2 is FQNNGV. The CDR3 spans 14 residues. The DNA for the CDR3 is TGTGCCAGCAGTGAACAGGGGGCAATTGGTGGCTACACCTTC. This sequence encodes CASSEQGAIGGYTF.

The chain carries TRBV5-1 and TRBJ1-5; a possible D gene is TRBD1 (5 bases). The length of the CDR3 is 16 residues. Germline V gene data show CDR1 as SGHRS and CDR2 as YFSETQ. Deletions cut 1 base from V and 0 bases from J, with 11 bases between. This CDR3 is CASSLTGPYSNQPQHF. The DNA for the CDR3 is TGCGCCAGCAGCTTGACAGGCCCCTATAGCAATCAGCCCCAGCATTTT.

The V gene is TRBV9, the J gene TRBJ2-7; the D is unclear. Per the germline V gene, CDR1 is SGDLS and CDR2 is YYNGEE. The germline V and J ends were trimmed by 7 bases and 4 bases, with 9 bases remaining between them. The CDR3 is 11 residues long. The CDR3 region is CASHGLYEQYF. Here the CDR3 DNA reads TGTGCCAGCCACGGTCTTTACGAGCAGTACTTC.

Details on this clone: No conserved phenylalanine or tryptophan is present at the end of the CDR3, so a read error is the likely explanation. No DNA is shown, since the ends of the CDR3 on it are uncertain; the CDR3 is the one TCRdb lists. The chain is built from TRBV2 and TRBJ1-1; the table's D gene call, TRBD1, was not cross checked with the DNA. The CDR3 comprises 12 residues, both ends counted. Germline-derived CDR1 and CDR2 are SNHLY and FYNNEI. The CDR3 here is CASSDRGRRLQT.

V and J are TRBV5-1 and TRBJ2-1, with no clear D. Per germline, CDR1 SGHRS and CDR2 YFSETQ. The V end was cut by 3 bases, the J end by 5 bases, with 15 bases between. This CDR3 has 15 residues. The CDR3 loop reads CASSSTIPLHNEQFF. CDR3 sequence (DNA): TGCGCCAGCAGCTCTACCATCCCTTTGCACAATGAGCAGTTCTTC.

The chain uses TRBV19 and TRBJ2-7; TRBD1 might be the D (5 bases). From germline, CDR1 is LNHDA and CDR2 SQIVND (reference sequence). Trimming left V 7 bases short and J 1 base short, with 14 bases between. This CDR3 contains 14 residues. As DNA, the CDR3 is TGTGCCAGTACTGTCAGGGCTACTTCCTACGAGCAGTACTTC. It is translated as CASTVRATSYEQYF.

The chain is built from TRBV6-5 and TRBJ1-1; D uncertain. CDR1 MNHEY and CDR2 SVGAGI come from the germline V gene. V lost 0 bases and J 1 base, leaving 12 bases between the germline ends. The CDR3 has 16 residues. The CDR3 region has the DNA TGTGCCAGCAGTTACTCTCTGACAAAGTCGAACACTGAAGCTTTCTTT. Translating gives CASSYSLTKSNTEAFF.

This chain links TRBV14 with TRBJ1-2, with D uncertain. Trimming removed 4 bases at V and 3 bases at J, with 15 bases between. The germline gives CDR1 SGHDN, CDR2 FVKESK. The CDR3 covers 15 residues. CDR3 loop: CASSPTVRRDYGYTF. Written as DNA, the CDR3 is TGTGCCAGCAGCCCCACGGTGCGCCGGGACTATGGCTACACCTTC.

As regards this clone: Other nucleotide sequences from this sample produce the same CDR3. DNA of the CDR3: TGTGCCAGCAGTTACTCGTCCGGGCGGTCTGGAAACACCATATATTTT. Amino acid sequence: CASSYSSGRSGNTIYF. The chain has TRBV6-5 and TRBJ1-3; D not resolved. The germline V and J ends were trimmed by 0 bases and 1 base, with 10 bases remaining between them. Germline values: CDR1 MNHEY, CDR2 SVGAGI. There are 16 residues in the CDR3.

This chain connects TRBV10-3 to TRBJ1-2; 8 positions match TRBD1. V gave up 4 bases and J gave up 2 bases; unmatched junction bases: 12. CDR3 length: 17 amino acids. CDR1 is ENHRY and CDR2 is SYGVKD in the germline V gene. The CDR3 sequence: CAISVGDRLSPNYGYTF. DNA of the CDR3: TGTGCCATCAGTGTGGGGGACAGGCTTTCTCCGAACTATGGCTACACCTTC.

V is TRBV25-1 and J is TRBJ2-5; 7 positions match TRBD1. The CDR3 totals 14 residues. The ends lost 8 bases at V and 5 bases at J; junction bases unmatched: 11. Germline V gene sequence: CDR1 MGHDK, CDR2 SYGVNS. This chain's CDR3 is CASGRQGGFETQYF. The CDR3 coding sequence is TGTGCCAGCGGTCGACAGGGTGGATTTGAGACCCAGTACTTC.

The chain couples TRBV5-1 to TRBJ2-1, with 7 bases identical to TRBD2. V shed 0 bases and J 4 bases; nucleotides not matched to a gene: 7. This CDR3 has 16 amino acids. Germline V gene data show CDR1 as SGHRS and CDR2 as YFSETQ. The CDR3 DNA reads as TGCGCCAGCAGCTTGGCCGTCGCTAGCGGTTACAATGAGCAGTTCTTC. Its translation: CASSLAVASGYNEQFF. Combining the CDR3 with reference TRBV5-1 and TRBJ2-1 gives the whole variable domain KAGVTQTPRYLIKTRGQQVTLSCSPISGHRSVSWYQQTPGQGLQFLFEYFSETQRNKGNFPGRFSGRQFSNSRSEMNVSTLELGDSALYLCASSLAVASGYNEQFFGPGTRLTVL.